Given below is one TCR beta chain in context. This specimen belongs to a study of cytomegalovirus exposure and HLA in healthy donors. CDR1 is PRHDT and CDR2 is FYEKMQ in the germline V gene (reference sequence). V dropped 5 bases and J dropped 7; count of bases not matched to a gene: 16. The CDR3 consists of 17 residues. Generated by immunoSEQ multiplex PCR, the TCRdb table keeps only in-frame clones and is missing some. The table has about 92,000 clones, approximately 94% seen once. What was sequenced was PBMCs. The genes are TRBV13 and TRBJ2-1; TRBD2 aligns across 8 bases. The TCR comes from a woman between 25 and 40 years old in good health and CMV-seropositive. CDR3 DNA sequence: TGTGCCAGCAGCCGGGGGGGGAGGCCCCAAGTGTATAATGAGCAGTTCTTC. Amino acids: CASSRGGRPQVYNEQFF. The full variable domain, completed using reference TRBV13 and TRBJ2-1, is AAGVIQSPRHLIKEKRETATLKCYPIPRHDTVYWYQQGPGQDPQFLISFYEKMQSDKGSIPDRFSAQQFSDYHSELNMSSLELGDSALYFCASSRGGRPQVYNEQFFGPGTRLTVL.